The T cell receptor (beta chain) described here comes from a study of blood T cells in healthy people across ages. The V end lost 8 bases, the J end lost 6 bases, and 8 bases lay between the germline ends. CDR3 length equals 11 residues. CDR1 ENHRY and CDR2 SYGVKD come from the germline V gene. A second roughly 6 to 12 cycle PCR used barcoded and J-beta primers. Via MiXCR, TCRdb re-called the 5' RACE reads, giving one row per CDR3 protein. The data contain 2 million or so distinct CDR3 sequences, roughly 49% of them seen just once; the ten biggest clones take up 2.1%. The chain recombines TRBV10-3 with TRBJ2-1; D gene unclear. The TCR comes from a woman in her thirties or forties in good health. Material for sequencing was blood. CDR3 coding DNA: TGTGCCATCTCGGGCCTCAATGAGCAGTTCTTC. The encoded protein is CAISGLNEQFF.